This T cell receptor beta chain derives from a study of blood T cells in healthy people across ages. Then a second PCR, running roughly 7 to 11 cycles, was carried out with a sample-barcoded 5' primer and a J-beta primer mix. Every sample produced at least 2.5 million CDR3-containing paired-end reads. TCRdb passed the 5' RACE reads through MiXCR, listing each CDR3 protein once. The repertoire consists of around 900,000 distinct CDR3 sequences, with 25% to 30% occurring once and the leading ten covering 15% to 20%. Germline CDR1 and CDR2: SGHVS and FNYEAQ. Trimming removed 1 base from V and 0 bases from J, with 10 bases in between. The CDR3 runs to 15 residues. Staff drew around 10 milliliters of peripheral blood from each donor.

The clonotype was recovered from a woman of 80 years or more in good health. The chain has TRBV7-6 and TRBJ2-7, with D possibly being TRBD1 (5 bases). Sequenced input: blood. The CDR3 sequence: CASSLEGRVSYEQYF. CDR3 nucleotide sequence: TGTGCCAGCAGCTTAGAGGGGCGCGTCTCCTACGAGCAGTACTTC. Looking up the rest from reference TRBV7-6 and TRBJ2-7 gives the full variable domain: GAGVSQSPRYKVTKRGQDVALRCDPISGHVSLYWYRQALGQGPEFLTYFNYEAQQDKSGLPNDRFSAERPEGSISTLTIQRTEQRDSAMYRCASSLEGRVSYEQYFGPGTRLTVT.